This TCR beta chain was retrieved from a study of OX40 agonist ivuxolimab in advanced cancers. Study information: Patients were treated with intravenous ivuxolimab, dosed at 0.01 to 10 mg/kg and infused every 2 weeks. A diagnosis of hepatocellular carcinoma, melanoma, renal cell or head and neck cancer was present in dose-escalation patients. Treatment received earlier with anti-PD-1, anti-PD-L1 or anti-CTLA-4 agents was allowed, and under 50% had some. Study observations and caveats: Clonal expansion from baseline to week 6 occurred in both CD4+ and CD8+ T cells.

As regards this clone: What it recognizes is unknown.

Germline CDR1 is SGHAT and CDR2 is FQNNGV. Trimming left V 4 bases short and J 5 bases short, with 13 bases between. The CDR3 totals 14 residues. Some clones are missing from TCRdb's copy, which holds only in-frame ones; the method was immunoSEQ multiplex PCR. Among 100,000 to 120,000 clones listed, roughly 89% were seen once. The source was CD4+ or CD8+ T cells sorted from blood, collected in a trial of the OX40 agonist ivuxolimab. This rearrangement joins TRBV11-2 to TRBJ2-3; the D call may be TRBD1 or TRBD2 (5 bases each). This receptor was taken from an adult with an advanced solid tumor such as melanoma, head and neck, liver or kidney cancer. The CDR3 DNA follows: TGTGCCAGCAGCTCATACGAGGGGAGAGATACGCAGTATTTT. It is translated as CASSSYEGRDTQYF.